A selection of T cell receptor beta chains follows, all from one sample in a study of radiation and T cells in renal cell carcinoma. The table came from immunoSEQ multiplex PCR; TCRdb's copy has only in-frame clones and leaves some out. The sample contains about 13,000 clones, about 33% of which appear only once. The material was tumor tissue, obtained from a patient whose treatment included radiotherapy and nephrectomy. The receptors stem from a man in his sixties with renal cell carcinoma. The CDR3 runs from the conserved cysteine through the conserved F or W. The order of the fields is V gene, J gene, D gene, clone size, CDR3 protein, CDR3 DNA. The D gene is left open where the match is weak. The listing skips clone size in some rows; elsewhere it reads once, few, many or a size class.

v_call: TRBV4-1
j_call: TRBJ2-5
d_call: TRBD1
clone_size: .
cdr3_aa: CASSQGSDRGTQYF
cdr3_nt: TGCGCCAGCAGCCAAGGCAGCGACAGGGGGACCCAGTACTTC

v_call: TRBV7-2
j_call: TRBJ2-7
d_call: .
clone_size: .
cdr3_aa: CASSLGDIYEQYF
cdr3_nt: TGTGCCAGCAGCTTAGGGGACATCTACGAGCAGTACTTC

v_call: TRBV7-6
j_call: TRBJ2-7
d_call: TRBD1
clone_size: once
cdr3_aa: CASTDNRGFEQYF
cdr3_nt: TGTGCCAGCACCGACAACAGGGGGTTCGAGCAGTACTTC

v_call: TRBV4-3
j_call: TRBJ2-7
d_call: TRBD2
clone_size: .
cdr3_aa: CASSQDTSGDYEQYF
cdr3_nt: TGCGCCAGCAGCCAAGATACTAGCGGAGACTACGAGCAGTACTTC

v_call: TRBV14
j_call: TRBJ1-2
d_call: .
clone_size: .
cdr3_aa: CASSQEFWGAHGYTF
cdr3_nt: TGTGCCAGCAGCCAAGAATTTTGGGGGGCGCACGGCTACACCTTC

v_call: TRBV4-3
j_call: TRBJ1-1
d_call: .
clone_size: few
cdr3_aa: CASSLQRAGDTEAFF
cdr3_nt: TGCGCCAGCAGCCTCCAACGGGCAGGGGACACTGAAGCTTTCTTT

v_call: TRBV7-2
j_call: TRBJ2-5
d_call: .
clone_size: .
cdr3_aa: CASSNRQGGGQETQYF
cdr3_nt: TGTGCCAGCAGCAACCGACAGGGCGGGGGCCAAGAGACCCAGTACTTC

v_call: TRBV7-2
j_call: TRBJ1-2
d_call: .
clone_size: many
cdr3_aa: CASSLALARDYGYTF
cdr3_nt: TGTGCCAGCAGCTTAGCGCTGGCCAGGGACTATGGCTACACCTTC

v_call: TRBV6-6
j_call: TRBJ1-2
d_call: TRBD1
clone_size: .
cdr3_aa: CASRPVIQGDGYTF
cdr3_nt: TGTGCCAGCAGGCCCGTTATACAGGGGGACGGCTACACCTTC

v_call: TRBV7-6
j_call: TRBJ1-5
d_call: TRBD1
clone_size: many
cdr3_aa: CASSQGEGPQHF
cdr3_nt: TGTGCCAGCAGCCAGGGGGAGGGGCCCCAGCATTTT

v_call: TRBV4-3
j_call: TRBJ1-2
d_call: .
clone_size: many
cdr3_aa: CASSQDFLNYGYTF
cdr3_nt: TGCGCCAGCAGCCAAGATTTCCTTAACTATGGCTACACCTTC

v_call: TRBV30
j_call: TRBJ2-5
d_call: TRBD1
clone_size: .
cdr3_aa: CAWDLGQAARETQYF
cdr3_nt: TGTGCCTGGGATTTGGGACAGGCGGCCCGTGAGACCCAGTACTTC

v_call: TRBV29-1
j_call: TRBJ2-1
d_call: .
clone_size: .
cdr3_aa: CSVGLSYNEQFF
cdr3_nt: TGCAGCGTTGGCCTTTCCTACAATGAGCAGTTCTTC

v_call: TRBV30
j_call: TRBJ1-6
d_call: .
clone_size: .
cdr3_aa: CAWNSGNNSPLHF
cdr3_nt: TGTGCCTGGAACTCAGGGAATAATTCACCCCTCCACTTT

v_call: TRBV9
j_call: TRBJ2-1
d_call: TRBD2
clone_size: .
cdr3_aa: CASSVGSGNYNEQFF
cdr3_nt: TGTGCCAGCAGCGTTGGTAGCGGGAACTACAATGAGCAGTTCTTC

v_call: TRBV14
j_call: TRBJ2-1
d_call: .
clone_size: .
cdr3_aa: CASSQVGGSYNEQFF
cdr3_nt: TGTGCCAGCAGCCAAGTGGGGGGCTCCTACAATGAGCAGTTCTTC

v_call: TRBV30
j_call: TRBJ1-1
d_call: .
clone_size: .
cdr3_aa: CAWSGTRAEAFF
cdr3_nt: TGTGCCTGGAGTGGGACGAGGGCTGAAGCTTTCTTT

v_call: TRBV30
j_call: TRBJ1-6
d_call: .
clone_size: .
cdr3_aa: CAWSSGSNSPLHF
cdr3_nt: TGTGCCTGGAGTTCAGGGAGCAATTCACCCCTCCACTTT

v_call: TRBV6-6
j_call: TRBJ1-6
d_call: .
clone_size: few
cdr3_aa: CASSYDRPNDSPLHF
cdr3_nt: TGTGCCAGCAGTTACGACAGGCCGAACGATTCACCCCTCCACTTT

v_call: TRBV7-8
j_call: TRBJ2-1
d_call: .
clone_size: .
cdr3_aa: CASSLASGVNEQFF
cdr3_nt: TGTGCCAGCAGCTTAGCTAGTGGTGTCAATGAGCAGTTCTTC

v_call: TRBV10-3
j_call: TRBJ1-2
d_call: .
clone_size: .
cdr3_aa: CAISDQGSAYGYTF
cdr3_nt: TGTGCCATCAGTGACCAGGGATCCGCCTATGGCTACACCTTC

v_call: TRBV5-1
j_call: TRBJ1-2
d_call: TRBD1
clone_size: few
cdr3_aa: CASSLDRGQVHGYTF
cdr3_nt: TGCGCCAGCAGCTTGGACAGGGGACAGGTCCACGGCTACACCTTC

v_call: TRBV4-3
j_call: TRBJ2-7
d_call: TRBD1
clone_size: .
cdr3_aa: CASSPAGTGGWYEQYF
cdr3_nt: TGCGCCAGCAGCCCTGCGGGGACAGGGGGCTGGTACGAGCAGTACTTC

v_call: TRBV5-4
j_call: TRBJ2-3
d_call: TRBD1
clone_size: .
cdr3_aa: CASSAGTGGSTDTQYF
cdr3_nt: TGTGCCAGCAGCGCGGGGACAGGGGGTAGCACAGATACGCAGTATTTT

v_call: TRBV4-3
j_call: TRBJ1-3
d_call: .
clone_size: .
cdr3_aa: CASSQDSGNTIYF
cdr3_nt: TGCGCCAGCAGCCAAGATTCCGGAAACACCATATATTTT

v_call: TRBV5-6
j_call: TRBJ2-7
d_call: .
clone_size: .
cdr3_aa: CASAVGGAAYEQYF
cdr3_nt: TGTGCCAGCGCGGTCGGTGGGGCGGCCTACGAGCAGTACTTC

v_call: TRBV30
j_call: TRBJ1-2
d_call: .
clone_size: many
cdr3_aa: CAWSVVGVGYGYTF
cdr3_nt: TGTGCCTGGAGTGTAGTGGGTGTGGGCTATGGCTACACCTTC